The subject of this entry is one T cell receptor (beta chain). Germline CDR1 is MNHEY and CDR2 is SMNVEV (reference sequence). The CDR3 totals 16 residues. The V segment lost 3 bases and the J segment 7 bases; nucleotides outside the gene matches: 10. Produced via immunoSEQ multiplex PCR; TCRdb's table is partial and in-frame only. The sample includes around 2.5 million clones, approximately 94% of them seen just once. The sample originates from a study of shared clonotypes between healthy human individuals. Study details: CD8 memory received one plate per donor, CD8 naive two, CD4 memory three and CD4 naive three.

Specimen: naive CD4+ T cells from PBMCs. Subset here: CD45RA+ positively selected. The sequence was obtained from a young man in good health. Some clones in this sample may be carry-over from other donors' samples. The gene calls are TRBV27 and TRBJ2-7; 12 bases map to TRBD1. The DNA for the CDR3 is TGTGCCAGCAGTTTCCGGGACAGGGGGCGCGTGGGAGAGCAGTACTTC. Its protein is CASSFRDRGRVGEQYF.